The 27 T cell receptor beta chains listed next were all sequenced from one sample in a study of blood T cell repertoires in COVID-19. The data were produced by immunoSEQ multiplex PCR, yet TCRdb's version contains in-frame clones alone and is incomplete. The sample consists of 70,000 or so clones, around four fifths of them appearing once. Material: peripheral blood. The receptors come from a human donor in a cohort sampled during active COVID-19.

This clone was counted only a few times. The rearrangement joins TRBV2 to TRBJ1-1; 9 bases map to TRBD1. This CDR3 has 14 amino acids. Germline values: CDR1 SNHLY, CDR2 FYNNEI. Germline trimming cut 6 bases from V and 2 bases from J; bases unmatched to any gene: 4. In DNA, the CDR3 is TGTGCCAGCAGGACGGGACAGGGCAACACTGAAGCTTTCTTT. This sequence encodes CASRTGQGNTEAFF. The variable domain in full, completed from reference TRBV2 and TRBJ1-1, reads EPEVTQTPSHQVTQMGQEVILRCVPISNHLYFYWYRQILGQKVEFLVSFYNNEISEKSEIFDDQFSVERPDGSNFTLKIRSTKLEDSAMYFCASRTGQGNTEAFFGQGTRLTVV.

This chain joins TRBV7-9 and TRBJ1-4, with D possibly being TRBD1 (6 bases). The germline V and J ends were trimmed by 5 bases and 7 bases, with 11 bases remaining between them. Germline V lookup: CDR1 SEHNR, CDR2 FQNEAQ (reference sequence). The CDR3 consists of 13 residues. CDR3: CASSRQAREKLFF. In DNA form, the CDR3 reads TGTGCCAGCAGCCGACAGGCTCGTGAAAAACTGTTTTTT.

This clone was counted only a few times. The genes are TRBV19 and TRBJ2-7, with 8 bases identical to TRBD1. The junction had 8 bases not matched to a gene; V was cut back by 5 bases and J by 2 bases. CDR1 LNHDA and CDR2 SQIVND come from the germline V gene (reference sequence). The CDR3 loop spans 15 amino acids. In DNA, the CDR3 is TGTGCCAGTAGTGCCAGGGGGCGCGGGGCCTACGAGCAGTACTTC. It codes for CASSARGRGAYEQYF. The variable domain in full, with the rest retrieved from reference TRBV19 and TRBJ2-7, is DGGITQSPKYLFRKEGQNVTLSCEQNLNHDAMYWYRQDPGQGLRLIYYSQIVNDFQKGDIAEGYSVSREKKESFPLTVTSAQKNPTAFYLCASSARGRGAYEQYFGPGTRLTVT.

The chain combines TRBV3-1 (or the pseudogene TRBV3-2) with TRBJ2-7; D is uncertain. The germline V gene encodes CDR1 LGHDT and CDR2 YNNKEL (reference sequence). V was cut by 4 bases and J by 7 bases, with 14 bases left in between. The CDR3 totals 13 residues. CDR3 sequence: CASSRTVKREQYF. The CDR3 DNA sequence: TGTGCCAGCAGCCGTACAGTGAAGAGAGAGCAGTACTTC.

This sequence joins TRBV29-1 and TRBJ2-5, with TRBD1 as a possible D gene (5 bases). Trimming took off 1 base at V and 5 bases at J, with 8 bases between the two ends. Germline V gene sequence: CDR1 SQVTM, CDR2 ANQGSEA. This CDR3 has 12 residues. CDR3 bases: TGCAGCGTTGAAGCAGGGATGGAGACCCAGTACTTC. Translated, it gives CSVEAGMETQYF.

This chain links TRBV28 with TRBJ1-5; D possibly corresponds to TRBD1 (6 bases). This CDR3 is 16 amino acids long. Germline V gene lookup returns CDR1 MDHEN and CDR2 SYDVKM. The V and J ends lost 6 bases and 2 bases respectively, with 17 bases between them. CDR3 sequence reads: CASSHSRGFGNQPQHF. CDR3 nucleotides: TGTGCCAGCAGCCATTCTAGGGGGTTCGGCAATCAGCCCCAGCATTTT.

The chain combines TRBV3-1 (or the pseudogene TRBV3-2) with TRBJ1-4; 7 bases are shared with TRBD1. The CDR3 has 15 residues. V gave up 4 bases and J gave up 5 bases; unmatched junction bases: 7. The V gene's germline CDR1 is LGHDT and CDR2 YNNKEL (reference sequence). This chain's CDR3 is CASSPRSGGNEKLFF. DNA of the CDR3: TGTGCCAGCAGCCCACGGTCAGGGGGGAATGAAAAACTGTTTTTT.

For the CDR3, the DNA is TGTGCCAGCAGGACCCCGACAGGGGGCGCATATTCACCCCTCCACTTT. This translates into CASRTPTGGAYSPLHF. J is TRBJ1-6 and V is TRBV7-2; 10 bases are a match to TRBD1. This CDR3 comprises 16 residues. The trim removed 6 bases at V and 8 bases at J, leaving 10 bases unmatched. Germline V gives CDR1 SGHTA, CDR2 FQGNSA. Together with reference TRBV7-2 and TRBJ1-6, the CDR3 gives the full variable domain: GAGVSQSPSNKVTEKGKDVELRCDPISGHTALYWYRQSLGQGLEFLIYFQGNSAPDKSGLPSDRFSAERTGGSVSTLTIQRTQQEDSAVYLCASRTPTGGAYSPLHFGNGTRLTVT.

The chain carries TRBV7-2 and TRBJ2-7, with 7 bases identical to TRBD1. CDR3 length: 15 residues. Germline V gives CDR1 SGHTA, CDR2 FQGNSA. The trim removed 4 bases at V and 7 bases at J, leaving 13 bases unmatched. The CDR3 DNA is TGTGCCAGCAGCTATCTGGACAGGACACAAGGGGAGCAGTACTTC. Translation: CASSYLDRTQGEQYF.

The chain uses TRBV10-3 and TRBJ1-6; no clear D. The CDR3 covers 10 residues. V lost 7 bases and J lost 12, with 7 bases in between. Germline loops: CDR1 ENHRY, CDR2 SYGVKD. CDR3 residues: CAITYIPLHF. The CDR3 DNA reads TGTGCCATCACTTACATACCCCTCCACTTT.

The chain carries TRBV2 and TRBJ1-3; D gene unclear. CDR1 SNHLY and CDR2 FYNNEI come from the germline V gene. With 5 bases removed from V and 4 bases from J, the gap between germline ends came to 12 bases. This CDR3 comprises 14 residues. The CDR3 reads CASSPGWVGNTIYF. The CDR3 nucleotides read TGTGCCAGCAGTCCAGGATGGGTAGGAAACACCATATATTTT.

The chain employs TRBV29-1 and TRBJ2-5; the D is unclear. V lost 4 bases and J lost 5, with 8 bases in between. This CDR3 has 11 residues. Germline V CDR1 and CDR2: SQVTM, ANQGSEA. CDR3 amino acids: CSVGLGETQYF. CDR3 bases: TGCAGCGTTGGCCTGGGCGAGACCCAGTACTTC.

The V call is TRBV19, the J call TRBJ2-2; 10 nucleotides line up with TRBD2. With 5 bases clipped from V and 0 bases from J, the junction kept 9 bases outside the gene matches. The CDR3 extends over 18 amino acids. Looked up from germline, CDR1 is LNHDA and CDR2 is SQIVND (reference sequence). The CDR3 sequence is CASSFRTSGTANTGELFF. The CDR3 bases are TGTGCCAGTAGTTTCCGGACTAGCGGAACCGCGAACACCGGGGAGCTGTTTTTT.

Judged by abundance, this clone is medium-sized. The rearrangement links TRBV29-1 to TRBJ2-7; 8 bases agree with TRBD2. Germline CDR1 SQVTM, CDR2 ANQGSEA. The V segment lost 4 bases and the J segment 3 bases; nucleotides outside the gene matches: 5. This CDR3 is 13 amino acids long. This CDR3 is CSVGGSGNYEQYF. Here the CDR3 DNA reads TGCAGCGTTGGGGGTAGCGGGAACTACGAGCAGTACTTC.

This chain links TRBV30 with TRBJ2-7; D is undetermined. Between the trimmed V and J ends, which lost 0 bases and 6 bases, there was a span of 9 bases. CDR1 and CDR2 (germline): GTSNPN, SVGIG (reference sequence). The CDR3 is 12 residues long. This chain's CDR3 is CAWSVSQVEQYF. The CDR3 region has the DNA TGTGCCTGGAGTGTGTCCCAGGTCGAGCAGTACTTC.

V and J are TRBV30 and TRBJ2-7; D is unclear. Trimming cost V 0 bases and J 7 bases, with 13 bases left between them. CDR1 is GTSNPN and CDR2 is SVGIG in the germline V gene (reference sequence). The CDR3 has 13 amino acids. The CDR3 loop is CAWSVRLVQEQYF. The CDR3 DNA reads TGTGCCTGGAGTGTAAGGCTAGTCCAAGAGCAGTACTTC.

This clone was seen a handful of times. The chain has TRBV7-2 and TRBJ1-3; D gene unclear. The CDR3 covers 13 residues. The germline CDR1 and CDR2 sequences are SGHTA and FQGNSA. The V and J ends lost 3 bases and 4 bases respectively, with 7 bases between them. CDR3 sequence (DNA): TGTGCCAGCAGCTTGACAAACGGAAACACCATATATTTT. Translation gives CASSLTNGNTIYF.

V is TRBV6-2 or TRBV6-3 and J is TRBJ2-5; 7 bases are shared with TRBD2. There are 16 residues in the CDR3. Per the germline V gene, CDR1 is MNHEY and CDR2 is SVGEGT. V trimming: 4 bases; J trimming: 1 base; junction bases outside the gene matches: 9. This CDR3 is CASSWSTSTPQETQYF. The CDR3 region has the DNA TGTGCCAGCAGTTGGTCGACTAGCACCCCCCAAGAGACCCAGTACTTC.

The V and J genes are TRBV2 and TRBJ2-5, with D possibly matching TRBD1 (6 bases). Germline CDR1 SNHLY, CDR2 FYNNEI. V lost 9 bases and J lost 3, with 14 bases in between. There are 13 residues in the CDR3. The CDR3 bases are TGTGCCAGTAACCGGGACATTGAAGAGACCCAGTACTTC. Protein sequence: CASNRDIEETQYF. Full variable domain (rest looked up from reference TRBV2 and TRBJ2-5): EPEVTQTPSHQVTQMGQEVILRCVPISNHLYFYWYRQILGQKVEFLVSFYNNEISEKSEIFDDQFSVERPDGSNFTLKIRSTKLEDSAMYFCASNRDIEETQYFGPGTRLLVL.

A few counts support this clone. V and J are TRBV28 and TRBJ1-5, with 7 bases lining up with TRBD1. The V segment lost 3 bases and the J segment 5 bases; nucleotides outside the gene matches: 10. This CDR3 comprises 16 residues. The germline V gene has CDR1 MDHEN and CDR2 SYDVKM. The CDR3 nucleotides read TGTGCCAGCAGTTTGAGCATGAACAGGGGTGATCAGCCCCAGCATTTT. This sequence encodes CASSLSMNRGDQPQHF.

This clone has only a few counts. The chain is built from TRBV7-2 and TRBJ2-7; TRBD2 matches 7 bases. The CDR3 consists of 13 residues. Germline CDR1 is SGHTA and CDR2 is FQGNSA. V shed 4 bases, J shed 4 bases, and the junction held 4 bases outside the gene matches. The CDR3 DNA sequence: TGTGCCAGCAGCTACGCTAGCGGATACGAGCAGTACTTC. It encodes CASSYASGYEQYF.

V usage is TRBV10-1 and J usage is TRBJ1-1; 7 bases match TRBD1. J was trimmed by 5 bases and V by 6 bases; bases with no gene match: 6. The CDR3 loop spans 13 amino acids. CDR1 and CDR2 (germline): WNHNN, SYGVQD (reference sequence). CDR3 coding DNA: TGCGCCAGCAGCGCGACAGGGAGGACTGAAGCTTTCTTT. It is translated as CASSATGRTEAFF.

The chain links TRBV5-6 to TRBJ1-4, with 7 positions matching TRBD1. Germline lookup yields CDR1 SGHDT and CDR2 YYEEEE. The length of the CDR3 is 15 residues. Trimming took 2 bases from V and 4 from J; bases not matched to a gene: 5. The CDR3 reads CASSFTGAGNEKLFF. CDR3 DNA: TGTGCCAGCAGCTTTACAGGGGCGGGTAATGAAAAACTGTTTTTT.

The V and J genes are TRBV6-6 and TRBJ1-2, with 9 bases that match TRBD1. The CDR3 totals 15 residues. J lost 3 bases, V lost 6 bases, and 8 bases had no gene match. Germline assignment: CDR1 MNHNY and CDR2 SVGAGI (reference sequence). The CDR3 DNA reads as TGTGCCAGCAGGCCCTCTCGGGACAGGGACTATGGCTACACCTTC. Translating gives CASRPSRDRDYGYTF.

The chain is built from TRBV20-1 and TRBJ1-1; D is unclear. Trimming removed 3 bases at V and 3 bases at J, with 11 bases between. The CDR3 is made up of 13 amino acids. Looked up from germline, CDR1 is DFQATT and CDR2 is SNEGSKA (reference sequence). Written as DNA, the CDR3 is TGCAGTGCTAGTAATCTAGGAGACACTGAAGCTTTCTTT. Its protein product is CSASNLGDTEAFF.

J is TRBJ2-1 and V is TRBV5-6, with D uncertain. The V end was cut by 4 bases, the J end by 7 bases, with 15 bases between. Germline CDR1 SGHDT, CDR2 YYEEEE. The CDR3 loop spans 14 amino acids. The CDR3 bases are TGTGCCAGCAGCCCCTCAGCGCCGAGAAATGAGCAGTTCTTC. It specifies CASSPSAPRNEQFF.

The table lists this clone with a count of one. The chain recombines TRBV5-1 with TRBJ2-1, with TRBD2 matching over 10 bases. The CDR3 contains 16 residues. The germline CDR1 and CDR2 sequences are SGHRS and YFSETQ. The J segment lost 9 bases and the V segment lost 1 base, leaving 10 bases of the junction unmatched. For the CDR3, the DNA is TGCGCCAGCAGCTTGAGGGCTAGCGGGAGTACGGTTGAGCAGTTCTTC. Protein: CASSLRASGSTVEQFF.